A single sample gave rise to the 18 T cell receptor beta chains below, sequenced in a study of vaccination and CD4 T cells after COVID-19. Stated treatment: approximately 10-day PBMC culture with coronavirus spike peptide pools or control peptides (ViraFEST assay). Antigens of these TCRs are unknown. Sequencing of the DNA from cultured CD4+ T cells was carried out with the Oncomine TCR Beta short-read assay. TCRdb re-called the PCR reads with MiXCR, one entry per CDR3 protein. The sample shows more than 15,000 distinct CDR3 sequences, roughly 47% of them seen only once. The sequenced sample was CD4+ T cells from blood, cultured in vitro, obtained before SARS-CoV-2 vaccination. The receptors derive from a human donor who had recovered from COVID-19.

This clonotype is a singleton in its sample. The chain combines TRBV30 with TRBJ2-3; TRBD2 agrees at 9 bases. Germline lookup yields CDR1 GTSNPN and CDR2 SVGIG (reference sequence). CDR3 size: 16 residues. V gave up 0 bases and J gave up 2 bases; unmatched junction bases: 6. As DNA, the CDR3 is TGTGCCTGGAGTGTCGGAGCGGGGGGAGCCACAGATACGCAGTATTTT. It yields the protein CAWSVGAGGATDTQYF.

Written as DNA, the CDR3 is TGTGCCAGTAGTATAAGGGACAGTTCCTACGAGCAGTACTTC. It yields the protein CASSIRDSSYEQYF. The J gene is TRBJ2-7, the V gene TRBV19; 7 bases agree with TRBD1. Looked up from germline, CDR1 is LNHDA and CDR2 is SQIVND (reference sequence). V dropped 2 bases and J dropped 1; count of bases not matched to a gene: 2. The length of the CDR3 is 14 residues.

V usage is TRBV28 and J usage is TRBJ2-7; 7 bases are a match to TRBD2. The CDR3 is 15 amino acids. Unmatched junction bases numbered 8, after V lost 4 bases and J lost 2 bases. Germline values: CDR1 MDHEN, CDR2 SYDVKM. The CDR3 DNA reads TGTGCCAGCAGTTCACATCGCGGGAGAGCCTACGAGCAGTACTTC. It encodes CASSSHRGRAYEQYF.

The rearrangement joins TRBV7-2 to TRBJ2-3; unclear D gene. The V end was cut by 5 bases, the J end by 9 bases, with 12 bases between. The CDR3 has 12 amino acids. Germline loops: CDR1 SGHTA, CDR2 FQGNSA. The CDR3 coding sequence is TGTGCCAGCAGCCTCCTTCGTGGCACGCAGTATTTT. Its protein is CASSLLRGTQYF. The complete variable domain, with remaining parts taken from reference TRBV7-2 and TRBJ2-3, reads GAGVSQSPSNKVTEKGKDVELRCDPISGHTALYWYRQSLGQGLEFLIYFQGNSAPDKSGLPSDRFSAERTGGSVSTLTIQRTQQEDSAVYLCASSLLRGTQYFGPGTRLTVL.

The chain couples TRBV2 to TRBJ1-6, with D possibly matching TRBD1 (5 bases). Trimming left V 4 bases short and J 8 bases short, with 18 bases between. Looked up from germline, CDR1 is SNHLY and CDR2 is FYNNEI. The CDR3 is made up of 16 amino acids. In nucleotides, the CDR3 is TGTGCCAGCAGTGCCCGGGACGCTATTACGGATTCACCCCTCCACTTT. Protein product: CASSARDAITDSPLHF.

The V and J genes are TRBV27 and TRBJ1-2; no clear D gene. From germline, CDR1 is MNHEY and CDR2 SMNVEV (reference sequence). CDR3 length: 12 residues. Trimming took 4 bases from V and 8 from J, leaving 11 bases between them. The DNA of the CDR3 is TGTGCCAGCAGTTCACCCATGAGCGGCTACACCTTC. This sequence encodes CASSSPMSGYTF.

The chain employs TRBV19 and TRBJ1-5; D gene uncertain. Germline V CDR1 and CDR2: LNHDA, SQIVND (reference sequence). The length of the CDR3 is 15 residues. Trimming shortened V by 3 bases and J by 0 bases, and 9 bases separated the two germline ends. The CDR3 region is CASSISGYSNQPQHF. In DNA form, the CDR3 reads TGTGCCAGTAGTATTTCCGGGTATAGCAATCAGCCCCAGCATTTT.

V and J are TRBV20-1 and TRBJ2-7; D unclear. The CDR3 runs to 11 residues. The germline V and J ends were trimmed by 4 bases and 3 bases, with 7 bases remaining between them. The V gene's germline CDR1 is DFQATT and CDR2 SNEGSKA (reference sequence). This chain's CDR3 is CSATDGYEQYF. In DNA, the CDR3 is TGCAGTGCTACGGACGGCTACGAGCAGTACTTC.

This clonotype showed up just a few times. The chain employs TRBV6-1 and TRBJ1-6; D not resolved. The CDR3 extends over 15 amino acids. The germline gives CDR1 MNHNS, CDR2 SASEGT. The V gene lost 5 bases and the J gene lost 0 bases, with 8 bases spanning the gap. The CDR3 DNA sequence: TGTGCCAGCAGTCCCCTAGGCTCCTATAATTCACCCCTCCACTTT. It is translated as CASSPLGSYNSPLHF.

This clonotype was picked up a small number of times. CDR3 DNA: TGTGCCACTTATAGTGGGGGGAACCGGTATGGCTACACCTTC. Translation gives CATYSGGNRYGYTF. V gene TRBV10-3 combines with J gene TRBJ1-2, with D possibly being TRBD1 (5 bases). Between the trimmed V and J ends, which lost 10 bases and 5 bases, there was a span of 20 bases. Looked up from germline, CDR1 is ENHRY and CDR2 is SYGVKD. The CDR3 runs 14 residues.

The table lists this clonotype with a few counts. This chain connects TRBV27 to TRBJ2-7; the match to TRBD2 covers 7 bases. Germline values: CDR1 MNHEY, CDR2 SMNVEV (reference sequence). CDR3 length: 13 amino acids. J lost 5 bases, V lost 3 bases, and 4 bases had no gene match. The CDR3 loop reads CASSFGRLDEQYF. For the CDR3, the DNA is TGTGCCAGCAGTTTCGGGAGGCTGGACGAGCAGTACTTC.

This chain joins TRBV2 and TRBJ2-1; D unresolved. Germline V gene lookup returns CDR1 SNHLY and CDR2 FYNNEI. Trimming took off 6 bases at V and 8 bases at J, with 8 bases between the two ends. This CDR3 is 11 amino acids long. The CDR3 coding sequence is TGTGCCAGCAGGGGGTACTATGAGCAGTTCTTC. Translating it yields CASRGYYEQFF.

This clonotype has a handful of counts. The V call is TRBV20-1, the J call TRBJ2-5; 10 nucleotides agree with TRBD2. Germline CDR1 and CDR2: DFQATT and SNEGSKA (reference sequence). Trimming at V came to 1 base and at J to 5 bases, leaving 7 bases not matched to a gene. The CDR3 runs to 15 residues. For the CDR3, the DNA is TGCAGTGCTAGAGTGAGCGGGGGGGCATCGGAGACCCAGTACTTC. Translation: CSARVSGGASETQYF.

The rearrangement links TRBV21-1 to TRBJ2-7; TRBD1, as called in the table, went unchecked against the DNA. TRBV21-1 is classified as a pseudogene. The CDR3 is 16 amino acids. The CDR3: CASTPTDRDHSYEQYF. DNA for the CDR3: TGTGCCAGCACCCCCACGGACCGGGACCACTCCTACGAGCAGTACTTC.

V is TRBV9 and J is TRBJ2-7; a possible D gene is TRBD1 (7 bases). The CDR3 totals 15 residues. Germline CDR1 and CDR2: SGDLS and YYNGEE. V was cut by 0 bases and J by 2 bases, with 12 bases left in between. DNA for the CDR3: TGTGCCAGCAGCGTAGGTCCCAGGGGGGCCTACGAGCAGTACTTC. It codes for CASSVGPRGAYEQYF.

The chain combines TRBV11-2 with TRBJ2-7; D might be TRBD2 (6 bases). The CDR3 consists of 13 residues. Germline values: CDR1 SGHAT, CDR2 FQNNGV. The V end lost 2 bases, the J end lost 6 bases, and 11 bases lay between the germline ends. CDR3 coding DNA: TGTGCCAGCAGCTTAACGCGGGAATTCGAGCAGTACTTC. Its protein product is CASSLTREFEQYF.

This clonotype was found once. The chain joins TRBV6-2 or TRBV6-3 to TRBJ1-5; a weak D match, TRBD1 (5 bases). The germline V gene encodes CDR1 MNHEY and CDR2 SVGEGT. This CDR3 has 13 residues. The V end lost 8 bases, the J end lost 7 bases, and 15 bases lay between the germline ends. The CDR3 here is CASGWGDRQPQHF. In nucleotides, the CDR3 is TGTGCCAGCGGCTGGGGGGACCGCCAGCCCCAGCATTTT.

The gene calls are TRBV7-9 and TRBJ2-5, with TRBD1 matching 7 bases. CDR3 length: 14 amino acids. Per the germline V gene, CDR1 is SEHNR and CDR2 is FQNEAQ (reference sequence). The V gene end was trimmed by 4 bases and the J gene end by 2 bases; junction bases not matched to a gene: 4. The CDR3 is CASSSMTGQETQYF. DNA for the CDR3: TGTGCCAGCAGCTCCATGACAGGGCAAGAGACCCAGTACTTC.